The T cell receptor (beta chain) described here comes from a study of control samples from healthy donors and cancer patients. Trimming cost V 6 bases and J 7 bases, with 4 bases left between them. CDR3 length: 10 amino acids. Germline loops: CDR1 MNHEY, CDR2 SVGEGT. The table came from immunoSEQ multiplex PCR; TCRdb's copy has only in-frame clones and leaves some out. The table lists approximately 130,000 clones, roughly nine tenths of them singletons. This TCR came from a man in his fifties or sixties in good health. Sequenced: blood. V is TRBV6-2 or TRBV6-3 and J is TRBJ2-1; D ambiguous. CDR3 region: CASSQNEQFF. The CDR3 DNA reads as TGTGCCAGCAGCCAAAATGAGCAGTTCTTC.